This T cell receptor (beta chain) was recovered during a study of PD-L1 blockade in urothelial cancer. Study overall: Peripheral blood specimens exhibited a median yield of approximately 150,000 T cells.

TCRdb's copy holds only in-frame clones and misses some; the assay was immunoSEQ multiplex PCR. The data contain 100,000 to 150,000 clones, about 83% of them singletons. Between the trimmed V and J ends, which lost 2 bases and 5 bases, there was a span of 8 bases. CDR1 and CDR2 (germline): SGHDT, YYEEEE. The length of the CDR3 is 13 residues. Time point denoted: peripheral blood 6 weeks after treatment start. The V and J genes are TRBV5-6 and TRBJ1-5, with a possible D match to TRBD1 (5 bases). Sequencing was performed on PBMCs, taken around atezolizumab (anti-PD-L1) treatment. The receptor comes from a man aged 50 to 59 with urothelial cancer. CDR3 DNA sequence: TGTGCCAGCAGCTTCTGGGGGGATCAGCCCCAGCATTTT. As protein: CASSFWGDQPQHF.